A single sample is the source of the 25 T cell receptor beta chains below, sequenced in a study of regulatory T cells in long-lasting Graves disease. Documented time point: persistent/refractory GD, antithyroid drugs over 5 years with positive TRAb. PBMCs provided the RNA from which the TCR library was made. The authors built TCR beta libraries using iRepertoire HTBI primers and Arm-PCR of CDR3 regions. Using its own MiXCR run on the multiplex PCR reads, TCRdb lists one record per CDR3 protein. Counted here are approximately 400,000 distinct CDR3 sequences, about a quarter occurring once; the ten biggest clones make up about a quarter. The sample was peripheral blood mononuclear cells (PBMCs), taken when the disease was refractory, from a patient treated with antithyroid drugs. Every receptor here comes from a female donor with Graves disease.

This clonotype has ten or more counts. The V and J genes are TRBV6-5 and TRBJ1-1; TRBD1 might be the D (5 bases). Germline V gene sequence: CDR1 MNHEY, CDR2 SVGAGI. V shed 2 bases and J shed 11 bases, with 15 bases lying between them. The CDR3 runs to 13 residues. DNA for the CDR3: TGTGCCAGCAGTTACGATCTTGGGGGAACGGCTTTCTTT. This sequence encodes CASSYDLGGTAFF.

In its sample, this clonotype was seen a few times. V is TRBV3-1 and J is TRBJ2-5; TRBD2 is a possible D gene (6 bases). The CDR3 contains 14 residues. V was trimmed by 4 bases and J by 5 bases, leaving 14 bases between them. Germline V lookup: CDR1 LGHDT, CDR2 YNNKEL (reference sequence). As DNA, the CDR3 is TGTGCCAGCAGCCGCCTAGGAGGGCCCGAGACCCAGTACTTC. Its translation is CASSRLGGPETQYF.

This clonotype was picked up many times. V and J are TRBV7-2 and TRBJ2-7; no definite D call. The CDR3 has 14 residues. The V end was cut by 5 bases, the J end by 0 bases, with 11 bases between. The germline CDR1 and CDR2 sequences are SGHTA and FQGNSA. For the CDR3, the DNA is TGTGCCAGCAGCCGAACCCGGGTCTCCTACGAGCAGTACTTC. Translated: CASSRTRVSYEQYF.

In regard to this clonotype: The junction departs from germline at one end; a sequencing error may be responsible. The rearrangement links TRBV7-9 to TRBJ2-7; maybe TRBD2 (5 bases). The CDR3 covers 12 residues. Germline V gene lookup returns CDR1 SEHNR and CDR2 FQNEAQ (reference sequence). The DNA for the CDR3 is TGTGCCGGCAGCTTAGAGCGGTACGAGCAGTACTTC. It yields the protein CAGSLERYEQYF.

This clonotype was found a few times. The chain couples TRBV7-2 to TRBJ2-7; D unresolved. The CDR3 length is 14 residues. V dropped 6 bases and J dropped 5 bases, with 17 bases sitting between them. CDR1 and CDR2 from the germline V gene are SGHTA and FQGNSA. Here the CDR3 DNA reads TGTGCCAGCAGTACAAAAACTGGTCCCAACGAGCAGTACTTC. Protein product: CASSTKTGPNEQYF.

This clonotype was counted at least ten times. This sequence joins TRBV7-8 and TRBJ1-1, with 10 bases that match TRBD1. In germline, CDR1 is SGHVS, CDR2 FQNEAQ. V dropped 3 bases and J dropped 7; count of bases not matched to a gene: 5. The CDR3 is 14 amino acids. CDR3 DNA sequence: TGTGCCAGCAGCTTGGGGGACAGGGGTGTTGAAGCTTTCTTT. It is translated as CASSLGDRGVEAFF.

This clonotype was seen at least ten times. The chain recombines TRBV6-2 or TRBV6-3 with TRBJ2-7; D unclear. V was shortened by 2 bases and J by 2 bases, with 7 bases between the two germline ends. The germline V gene has CDR1 MNHEY and CDR2 SVGEGT. This CDR3 has 13 residues. CDR3 DNA sequence: TGTGCCAGCAGTTACCCAAATACCTACGAGCAGTACTTC. Encoded protein: CASSYPNTYEQYF.

This clonotype was found many times. The chain has TRBV29-1 and TRBJ2-5; perhaps TRBD1 as D (5 bases). V lost 6 bases and J 5 bases, leaving 13 bases between the germline ends. Germline CDR1 is SQVTM and CDR2 is ANQGSEA. The CDR3 length is 12 residues. The CDR3 is CSVTVAGETQYF. CDR3 DNA sequence: TGCAGCGTGACAGTGGCAGGCGAGACCCAGTACTTC.

The chain links TRBV19 to TRBJ2-6; D might be TRBD2 (6 bases). This CDR3 comprises 17 residues. The V end lost 5 bases, the J end lost 3 bases, and 17 bases lay between the germline ends. Germline V gene sequence: CDR1 LNHDA, CDR2 SQIVND (reference sequence). The DNA for the CDR3 is TGTGCCAGTAGTTCTCTTTCGGGAGTGGATGGGGCCAACGTCCTGACTTTC. Amino acids: CASSSLSGVDGANVLTF.

V is TRBV29-1 and J is TRBJ2-2; 13 nucleotides line up with TRBD2. V was clipped by 4 bases and J by 0 bases; unmatched bases: 11. Germline CDR1 SQVTM, CDR2 ANQGSEA. The CDR3 spans 19 residues. The chain's CDR3 is CSVAGIGTSGISNTGELFF. CDR3 DNA sequence: TGCAGCGTTGCCGGGATTGGGACTAGCGGGATATCGAACACCGGGGAGCTGTTTTTT.

This clonotype was seen at least ten times. V and J are TRBV6-1 and TRBJ2-5, with a possible D match to TRBD2 (5 bases). Germline V gene data show CDR1 as MNHNS and CDR2 as SASEGT. The CDR3 runs 15 residues. V lost 4 bases and J lost 2, with 14 bases in between. The CDR3 here is CASSARLLQQETQYF. The CDR3 DNA reads as TGTGCCAGCAGTGCCCGACTACTACAACAAGAGACCCAGTACTTC.

This clonotype has only a few counts. The rearrangement uses TRBV6-5 and TRBJ2-5, with 8 bases that match TRBD2. The CDR3 is 18 residues long. CDR1 MNHEY and CDR2 SVGAGI come from the germline V gene. V lost 0 bases, J lost 5 bases, and 14 bases stayed unmatched. The chain's CDR3 is CASSYSLRGLGVRETQYF. The CDR3 DNA reads TGTGCCAGCAGTTACTCGCTCCGGGGACTAGGAGTGAGGGAGACCCAGTACTTC.

The genes are TRBV20-1 and TRBJ2-1, with 11 bases identical to TRBD2. The germline V gene encodes CDR1 DFQATT and CDR2 SNEGSKA (reference sequence). The CDR3 consists of 17 residues. V dropped 0 bases and J dropped 7; count of bases not matched to a gene: 11. The CDR3 DNA follows: TGCAGTGCTAGAGATCCAGGATGGGCTAGCGGGAGGAATGAGCAGTTCTTC. Protein product: CSARDPGWASGRNEQFF.

The table lists this clonotype with many counts. This chain uses TRBV28 with TRBJ1-1; no clear D gene. The germline V gene encodes CDR1 MDHEN and CDR2 SYDVKM. The length of the CDR3 is 13 residues. V lost 5 bases to trimming and J lost 5 bases, with 12 bases between them. This CDR3 reads CASSRESLTEAFF. In DNA form, the CDR3 reads TGTGCCAGCAGTAGGGAATCCTTAACTGAAGCTTTCTTT. Full variable domain (rest looked up from reference TRBV28 and TRBJ1-1): DVKVTQSSRYLVKRTGEKVFLECVQDMDHENMFWYRQDPGLGLRLIYFSYDVKMKEKGDIPEGYSVSREKKERFSLILESASTNQTSMYLCASSRESLTEAFFGQGTRLTVV.

V gene TRBV10-3 combines with J gene TRBJ2-7; possibly TRBD2 for D (5 bases). With 3 bases removed from V and 2 bases from J, the gap between germline ends came to 8 bases. This CDR3 has 13 amino acids. CDR1 and CDR2 (germline): ENHRY, SYGVKD. CDR3: CAISDRDPYEQYF. The CDR3 DNA reads as TGTGCCATCAGTGACCGGGATCCCTACGAGCAGTACTTC.

This clonotype was detected ten times or more. V usage is TRBV28 and J usage is TRBJ1-2; 8 nucleotides line up with TRBD1. The germline V gene encodes CDR1 MDHEN and CDR2 SYDVKM. V lost 5 bases, J lost 4 bases, and 3 bases stayed unmatched. The CDR3 runs to 13 residues. CDR3 amino acids: CASSPGTGYGYTF. The DNA of the CDR3 is TGTGCCAGCAGTCCGGGGACAGGCTATGGCTACACCTTC.

This clonotype showed up just a few times. The chain employs TRBV7-2 and TRBJ1-1; D remains ambiguous. CDR1 and CDR2 from the germline V gene are SGHTA and FQGNSA. CDR3 length: 17 amino acids. The ends were cut back, 5 bases at V and 4 bases at J, with 23 bases in the middle. The CDR3 nucleotides read TGTGCCAGCAGCCCCCAAGGCGTCCGACCGGGAGGCACTGAAGCTTTCTTT. Translating it yields CASSPQGVRPGGTEAFF.

The table lists this clonotype with a few counts. The chain uses TRBV20-1 and TRBJ2-2; TRBD2 matches at 13 bases. Germline CDR1 is DFQATT and CDR2 is SNEGSKA (reference sequence). The CDR3 runs to 16 residues. The ends lost 1 base at V and 5 bases at J; junction bases unmatched: 4. CDR3 DNA sequence: TGCAGTGCTAGAGGGACTAGCGGGAGCGGGACCGGGGAGCTGTTTTTT. Its protein is CSARGTSGSGTGELFF.

This clonotype was counted only a few times. The V and J genes are TRBV28 and TRBJ2-7; 12 bases are shared with TRBD2. The CDR3 runs to 18 residues. The germline V gene has CDR1 MDHEN and CDR2 SYDVKM. J gave up 3 bases and V 5 bases, and 14 bases lay outside the gene matches. The CDR3: CASSLPRLAGVVIYEQYF. The CDR3 bases are TGTGCCAGCAGTCTACCCCGACTAGCGGGAGTTGTTATCTACGAGCAGTACTTC.

V usage is TRBV25-1 and J usage is TRBJ2-7; no firm D call. The CDR3 length is 14 residues. V lost 1 base to trimming and J lost 0 bases, with 7 bases between them. CDR1 is MGHDK and CDR2 is SYGVNS in the germline V gene. The chain's CDR3 is CASSESHPSYEQYF. Written as DNA, the CDR3 is TGTGCCAGCAGTGAATCACACCCCTCCTACGAGCAGTACTTC.

J is TRBJ2-1 and V is TRBV19; 13 bases align to TRBD2. The V gene end was trimmed by 5 bases and the J gene end by 3 bases; junction bases not matched to a gene: 4. This CDR3 is built from 16 residues. The germline V gene encodes CDR1 LNHDA and CDR2 SQIVND (reference sequence). CDR3 DNA: TGTGCCAGTAGTCCCCGGACTAGCGGGAGCTACAATGAGCAGTTCTTC. It yields the protein CASSPRTSGSYNEQFF.

This clonotype was recorded a few times. The chain carries TRBV12-3 or TRBV12-4 and TRBJ1-6, with TRBD1 identical over 8 bases. The CDR3 is 16 residues long. Trimming took 5 bases from V and 7 from J; bases not matched to a gene: 10. The CDR3 DNA reads as TGTGCCAGCAGTCCCGACAGGGGCCTGCAGAATTCACCCCTCCACTTT. This translates into CASSPDRGLQNSPLHF.

The chain recombines TRBV28 with TRBJ1-2; 12 nucleotides agree with TRBD1. J lost 7 bases, V lost 3 bases, and 3 bases had no gene match. The CDR3 is 14 amino acids. Germline CDR1 reads MDHEN; CDR2 reads SYDVKM. CDR3 sequence reads: CASSLGTGGSGYTF. The CDR3 DNA reads as TGTGCCAGCAGTTTGGGGACAGGGGGCAGTGGCTACACCTTC.

This clonotype was seen only a few times. The genes are TRBV30 and TRBJ1-3, with 7 bases matching TRBD1. The length of the CDR3 is 16 residues. V lost 2 bases, J lost 2 bases, and 9 bases stayed unmatched. CDR1 and CDR2 from the germline V gene are GTSNPN and SVGIG (reference sequence). CDR3 nucleotide sequence: TGTGCCTGGAGTCCCCGACAGGGCCTTACTGGAAACACCATATATTTT. It yields the protein CAWSPRQGLTGNTIYF.

This clonotype was seen a few times. The CDR3 reads CASTAGTTNTEAFF. In DNA form, the CDR3 reads TGTGCCAGCACGGCCGGGACAACCAACACTGAAGCTTTCTTT. V usage is TRBV2 and J usage is TRBJ1-1; TRBD1 might be the D (6 bases). Trimming cost V 7 bases and J 2 bases, with 14 bases left between them. The CDR3 is 14 amino acids. Germline V gives CDR1 SNHLY, CDR2 FYNNEI.